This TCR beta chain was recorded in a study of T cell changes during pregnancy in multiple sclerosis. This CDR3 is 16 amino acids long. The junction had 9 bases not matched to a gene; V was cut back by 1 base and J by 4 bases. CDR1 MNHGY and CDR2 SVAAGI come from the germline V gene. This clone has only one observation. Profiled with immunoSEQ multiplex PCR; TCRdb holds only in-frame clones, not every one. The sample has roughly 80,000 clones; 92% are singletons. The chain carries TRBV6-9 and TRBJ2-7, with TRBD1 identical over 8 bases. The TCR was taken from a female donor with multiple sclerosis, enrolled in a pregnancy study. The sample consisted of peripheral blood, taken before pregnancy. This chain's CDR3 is CASSYYRGTGGYEQYF. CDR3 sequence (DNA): TGTGCCAGCAGTTATTATCGCGGGACAGGTGGTTACGAGCAGTACTTC.